The source of this TCR beta chain is a study of tumor and adjacent non-tumor tissue in lung cancer. Across the whole study: Each sample yielded roughly 4 million productive TCRbeta reads on average.

This CDR3 is 16 amino acids long. Germline V CDR1 and CDR2: MDHEN, SYDVKM. Study observations and caveats: Normal lung showed higher cumulative top 100 clone frequency than tumor.

The template was RNA from unsorted bulk tissue. Newly diagnosed lung cancer patients had thoracic surgery in China, August–November 2014, without prior chemotherapy. A modified ARM-PCR protocol with three rounds of nested PCR amplified TCRbeta. TCRdb ran MiXCR on the multiplex PCR reads and lists one entry per CDR3 protein. Among approximately 76,000 distinct CDR3 sequences listed, approximately 71% were seen once. A word on this clonotype: Its specificity is unknown.

The specimen sequenced was lung tumor tissue. V gene TRBV28 combines with J gene TRBJ2-2, with a weak D call TRBD1 (5 bases). This TCR derives from an older woman with non-small cell lung cancer. The CDR3: CANSLGVELGTGELFF. The CDR3 nucleotides are TGTGCGAACAGTTTAGGGGTAGAATTGGGCACCGGGGAGCTGTTTTTT.